This TCR beta chain emerged from a study of vaccination and CD4 T cells after COVID-19. Once obtained from cultured CD4+ T cells, the DNA was sequenced using the Oncomine TCR Beta short-read assay. TCRdb passed the PCR reads through MiXCR, listing each CDR3 protein once. The sample holds about 15,000 distinct CDR3 sequences, approximately 30% seen once. Trimming took 0 bases from V and 2 from J; bases not matched to a gene: 8. Germline CDR1 reads DFQATT; CDR2 reads SNEGSKA (reference sequence). The CDR3 runs 16 residues. This clonotype was seen only a few times. Its antigen is not identified. Treatment described: roughly 11-day PBMC culture with coronavirus spike peptide pools or control peptides (ViraFEST assay).

The chain recombines TRBV20-1 with TRBJ2-7; 9 bases agree with TRBD2. The sample taken for sequencing was cultured CD4+ T cells from blood. The receptor comes from a human donor with COVID-19. CDR3 sequence (DNA): TGCAGTGCTAGAGATCCGCCTAGCGGGACGACCTACGAGCAGTACTTC. Translation gives CSARDPPSGTTYEQYF.